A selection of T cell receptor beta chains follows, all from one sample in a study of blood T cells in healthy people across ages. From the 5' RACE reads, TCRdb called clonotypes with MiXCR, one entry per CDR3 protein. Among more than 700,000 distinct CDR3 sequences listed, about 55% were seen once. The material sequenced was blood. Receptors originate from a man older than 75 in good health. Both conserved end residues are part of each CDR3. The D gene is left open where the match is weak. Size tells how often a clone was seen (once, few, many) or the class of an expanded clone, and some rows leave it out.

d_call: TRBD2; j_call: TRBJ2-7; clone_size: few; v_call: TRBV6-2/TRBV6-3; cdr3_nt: TGTGCCAGCAGTTACTCTTTAGCGGGACGGTACAATGAGCAGTACTTC; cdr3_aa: CASSYSLAGRYNEQYF
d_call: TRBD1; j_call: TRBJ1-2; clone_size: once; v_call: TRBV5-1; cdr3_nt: TGCGCCAGCAGCGGGCAGGGGGTGCCTGGCTACACCTTC; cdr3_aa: CASSGQGVPGYTF
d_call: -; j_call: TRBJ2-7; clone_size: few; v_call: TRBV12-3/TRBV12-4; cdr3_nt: TGTGCCAGCGGTTGGGCGACCTACGAGCAGTACTTC; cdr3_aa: CASGWATYEQYF
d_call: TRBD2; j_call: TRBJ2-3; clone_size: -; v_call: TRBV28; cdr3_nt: TGTGCCAGCAGGAGCGGGAGTGGCGCAGATACGCAGTATTTT; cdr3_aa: CASRSGSGADTQYF
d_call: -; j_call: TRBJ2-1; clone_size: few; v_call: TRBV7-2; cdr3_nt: TGTGCCAGCAGCTTAGTTGCGAAAGTCAATGAGCAGTTCTTC; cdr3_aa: CASSLVAKVNEQFF
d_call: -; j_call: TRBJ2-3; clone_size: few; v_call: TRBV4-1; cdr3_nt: TGCGCCAGCAACGCGGGCACAGATACGCAGTATTTT; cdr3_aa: CASNAGTDTQYF
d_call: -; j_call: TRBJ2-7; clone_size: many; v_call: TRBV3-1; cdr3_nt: TGTGCCAGCAGCCTACACCTGGGACACTTCTACGAGCAGTACTTC; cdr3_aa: CASSLHLGHFYEQYF
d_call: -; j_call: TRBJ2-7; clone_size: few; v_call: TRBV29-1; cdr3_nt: TGCAGCGTTGAGGAGGTTTCCTACGAGCAGTACTTC; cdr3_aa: CSVEEVSYEQYF
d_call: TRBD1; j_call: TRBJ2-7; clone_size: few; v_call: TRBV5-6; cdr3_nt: TGTGCCAGCAGCTTGGTGTCCGGACAGGGCGAGCAGTACTTC; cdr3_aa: CASSLVSGQGEQYF
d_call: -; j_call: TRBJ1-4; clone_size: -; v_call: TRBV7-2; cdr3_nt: TGTGCCAGCAGCCGAGCCGGGCCCCGATTTGAAAAACTGTTTTTT; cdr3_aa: CASSRAGPRFEKLFF
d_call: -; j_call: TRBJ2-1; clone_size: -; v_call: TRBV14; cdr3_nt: TGTGCCAGCAGGAGGAGAGGGGGCTCCTACAATGAGCAGTTCTTC; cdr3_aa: CASRRRGGSYNEQFF
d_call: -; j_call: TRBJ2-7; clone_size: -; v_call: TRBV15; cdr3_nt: TGTGCCACCAGCAGAGGGACACAGCCTGAATACGAGCAGTACTTC; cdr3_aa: CATSRGTQPEYEQYF
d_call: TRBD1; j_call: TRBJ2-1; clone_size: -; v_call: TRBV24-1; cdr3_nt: TGTGCCACCAGTGCTTTCGGGCGAGGGGGCCGGAGCTCCTACAATGAGCAGTTCTTC; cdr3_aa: CATSAFGRGGRSSYNEQFF
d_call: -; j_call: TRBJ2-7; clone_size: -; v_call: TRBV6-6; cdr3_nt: TGTGCCAGCAGCTTGATTCCCACACTTAGCTCCTACGAGCAGTACTTC; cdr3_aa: CASSLIPTLSSYEQYF
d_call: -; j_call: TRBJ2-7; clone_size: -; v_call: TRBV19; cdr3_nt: TGTGCCAGTAGTACCGCCGGGGGAGTATCGGGCGAGCAGTACTTC; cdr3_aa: CASSTAGGVSGEQYF
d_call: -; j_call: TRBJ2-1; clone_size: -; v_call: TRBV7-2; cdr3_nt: TGTGCCAGCAGCTCACGTCCCATCCGGAGCTCCTACAATGAGCAGTTCTTC; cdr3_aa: CASSSRPIRSSYNEQFF
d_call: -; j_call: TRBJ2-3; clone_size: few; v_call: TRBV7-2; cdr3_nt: TGTGCCAGCAGCTTAGTACGGACCAGCACAGATACGCAGTATTTT; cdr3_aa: CASSLVRTSTDTQYF
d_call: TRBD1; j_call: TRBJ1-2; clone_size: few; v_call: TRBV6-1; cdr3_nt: TGTGCCAGCAGTTCCGGGACAGGGACCCGGGGCTACACCTTC; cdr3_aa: CASSSGTGTRGYTF
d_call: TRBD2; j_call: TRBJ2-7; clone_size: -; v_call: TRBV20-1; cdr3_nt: TGCAGTGCTAGGTCCGGGACTAGCGGGAGCATCGAGCAGTACTTC; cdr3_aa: CSARSGTSGSIEQYF
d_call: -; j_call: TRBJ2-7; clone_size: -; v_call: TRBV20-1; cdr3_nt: TGCAGTGCTAAGAATTCGTTACGTCCCGAGCAGTACTTC; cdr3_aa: CSAKNSLRPEQYF
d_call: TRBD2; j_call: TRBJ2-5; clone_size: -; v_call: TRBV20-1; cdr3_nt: TGCAGTGCCCCCCCGGCGGGAGTCTCTTTAGAGACCCAGTACTTC; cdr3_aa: CSAPPAGVSLETQYF
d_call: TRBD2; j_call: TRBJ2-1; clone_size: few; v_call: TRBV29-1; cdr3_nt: TGCAGCGTTGCTGGGCTGGCTAGCGGGAGTGATGAGCAGTTCTTC; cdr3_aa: CSVAGLASGSDEQFF
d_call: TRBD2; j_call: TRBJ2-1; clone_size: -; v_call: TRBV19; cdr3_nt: TGTGCCAGTATGCCTAGCGGGAGATGGGATGAGCAGTTCTTC; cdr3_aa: CASMPSGRWDEQFF
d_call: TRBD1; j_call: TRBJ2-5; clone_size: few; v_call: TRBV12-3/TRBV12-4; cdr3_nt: TGTGCCAGCAGACAGGACAGGGCTGGAGTAGAGACCCAGTACTTC; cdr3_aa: CASRQDRAGVETQYF
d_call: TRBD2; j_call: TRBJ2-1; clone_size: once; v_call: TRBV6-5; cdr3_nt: TGTGCCAGCAGTACCCCGGGACTAGCGGGAGAGCAGTTCTTC; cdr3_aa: CASSTPGLAGEQFF
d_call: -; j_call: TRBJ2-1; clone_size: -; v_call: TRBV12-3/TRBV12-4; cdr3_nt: TGTGCCAGCACCCTTGCAGGAGCCTACAATGAGCAGTTCTTC; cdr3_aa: CASTLAGAYNEQFF
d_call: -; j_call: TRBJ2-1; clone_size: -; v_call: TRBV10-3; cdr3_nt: TGTGCCATCAACCGGACTGCCAGCTATGAGCAGTTCTTC; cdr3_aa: CAINRTASYEQFF
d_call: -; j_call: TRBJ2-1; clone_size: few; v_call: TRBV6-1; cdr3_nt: TGTGCCAGCAAGCTGGCAGGCTCCTACAATGAGCAGTTCTTC; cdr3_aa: CASKLAGSYNEQFF
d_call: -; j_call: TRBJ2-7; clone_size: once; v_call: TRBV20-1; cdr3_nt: TGCAGTGCCCTAGGGGAGGGACAACCGTACTTC; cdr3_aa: CSALGEGQPYF
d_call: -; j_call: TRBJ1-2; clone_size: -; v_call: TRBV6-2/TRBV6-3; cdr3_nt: TGTGCCAGCAGGGGACTCACGGGTCAAGGCTACACCTTC; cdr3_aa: CASRGLTGQGYTF
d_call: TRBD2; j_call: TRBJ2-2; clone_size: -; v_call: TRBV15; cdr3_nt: TGTGCCACCAGCAGAGATCCCCTAGCGGGATTGACCGGGGAGCTGTTTTTT; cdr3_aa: CATSRDPLAGLTGELFF
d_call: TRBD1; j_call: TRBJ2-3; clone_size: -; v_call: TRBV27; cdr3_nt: TGTGCCAGCACTCTTAGACCCGACAGGGGCGGAGGTCTTAGATACGCGTATTTT; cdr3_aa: CASTLRPDRGGGLRYAYF
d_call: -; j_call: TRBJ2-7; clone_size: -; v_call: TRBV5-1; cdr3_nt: TGCGCCAGCAGCCATCTGCCCCAAAAAACCTACGAGCAGTACTTC; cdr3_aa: CASSHLPQKTYEQYF
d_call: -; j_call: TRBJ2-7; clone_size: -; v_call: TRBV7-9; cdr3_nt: TGTGCCAGCACTTTAGCCGGAGCCTACGAGCAGTACTTC; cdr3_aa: CASTLAGAYEQYF
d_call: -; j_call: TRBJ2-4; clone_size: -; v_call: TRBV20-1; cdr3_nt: TGCAGTGCTAGGGCTCCGGGAGCCAAAAACATTCAGTACTTC; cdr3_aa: CSARAPGAKNIQYF
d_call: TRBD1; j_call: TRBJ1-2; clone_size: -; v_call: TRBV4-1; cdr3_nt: TGCGCCAGCAGCCTCGGCATGGGGACAGGGGCCAGCGGCTACACCTTC; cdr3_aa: CASSLGMGTGASGYTF
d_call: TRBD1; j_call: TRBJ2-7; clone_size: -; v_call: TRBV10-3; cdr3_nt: TGTGCCATCAGTGAGACAGGGGGCTCCTACAATGAGCAGTACTTC; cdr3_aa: CAISETGGSYNEQYF